The clone carrying this TCR beta chain occurred a few times. Amplified regions were TCR beta CDR3 sequences from RNA transcripts. Carried out on the TCR CDR3, a first-round RT-PCR used the HTBI primer set. A single record per CDR3 protein comes from TCRdb applying MiXCR to the multiplex PCR reads. The profile shows about 690,000 distinct CDR3 sequences, 15% to 20% of them singletons. Germline V lookup: CDR1 MNHNS, CDR2 SASEGT. Trimming removed 2 bases from V and 2 bases from J, with 13 bases in between. The CDR3 totals 15 residues. This entry comes from a study of T cells in Graves' hyperthyroidism and ophthalmopathy.

The sequenced sample was blood. The chain joins TRBV6-1 to TRBJ2-7; TRBD1 is a possible D gene (5 bases). The source of this sequence is a man between 45 and 60 years old with Graves' hyperthyroidism. The CDR3 nucleotides read TGTGCCAGCAGTGAATCGGCAGGGTCCCCCTACGAGCAGTACTTC. Translation gives CASSESAGSPYEQYF.